The clone carrying this TCR beta chain was counted only a few times. Its specificity is unknown. Measured with immunoSEQ multiplex PCR; TCRdb has only the in-frame clones, and not every one. The table shows 25,000 to 30,000 clones, with about 84% occurring only once. This CDR3 contains 15 residues. Looked up from germline, CDR1 is SGHRS and CDR2 is YFSETQ. Unmatched junction bases numbered 8, after V lost 2 bases and J lost 10 bases. This entry is derived from a study of radiation and T cells in renal cell carcinoma. Whole-study context: Nephrectomy followed 15 Gy stereotactic body radiation by 4 weeks.

Time point of the sample: blood 2 weeks post-SBRT. Treatment defined: 15 Gy SBRT to primary tumor, nephrectomy 4 weeks later. Clear cell pathology was present in this patient's renal cell carcinoma. Study-wide points: From baseline, blood top tumor clonotypes peaked at 2 weeks post-radiation.

Sequenced here: blood, sampled from a patient whose treatment included radiotherapy and nephrectomy. The chain links TRBV5-1 to TRBJ2-7, with 14 bases identical to TRBD2. This clonotype was sampled from a man in his 60s with renal cell carcinoma. In DNA form, the CDR3 reads TGCGCCAGCAGCTTTACCGGGACTAGCGGGAGTTATCAGTACTTC. Amino acid sequence: CASSFTGTSGSYQYF.